This T cell receptor (beta chain) is from a study of T cell responses to AZD1222 COVID-19 vaccine. This CDR3 has 13 amino acids. The V and J ends lost 5 bases and 8 bases respectively, with 16 bases between them. The germline CDR1 and CDR2 sequences are LNHDA and SQIVND (reference sequence). This clone was found a few times. Libraries were prepared by immunoSEQ multiplex PCR; TCRdb keeps only in-frame clonotypes and omits some of them. The sample has 96,000 or so clones; approximately 87% are singletons. Material: peripheral blood, obtained on day 0 of AZD1222 vaccination. This receptor was taken from an adult in good health. This chain uses TRBV19 with TRBJ2-7, with D hard to call. The CDR3 DNA reads TGTGCCAGTAGTTCTCCGGACGGCCGTCAGCAGTACTTC. It yields the protein CASSSPDGRQQYF. The full variable domain, with the rest looked up from reference TRBV19 and TRBJ2-7, is DGGITQSPKYLFRKEGQNVTLSCEQNLNHDAMYWYRQDPGQGLRLIYYSQIVNDFQKGDIAEGYSVSREKKESFPLTVTSAQKNPTAFYLCASSSPDGRQQYFGPGTRLTVT.